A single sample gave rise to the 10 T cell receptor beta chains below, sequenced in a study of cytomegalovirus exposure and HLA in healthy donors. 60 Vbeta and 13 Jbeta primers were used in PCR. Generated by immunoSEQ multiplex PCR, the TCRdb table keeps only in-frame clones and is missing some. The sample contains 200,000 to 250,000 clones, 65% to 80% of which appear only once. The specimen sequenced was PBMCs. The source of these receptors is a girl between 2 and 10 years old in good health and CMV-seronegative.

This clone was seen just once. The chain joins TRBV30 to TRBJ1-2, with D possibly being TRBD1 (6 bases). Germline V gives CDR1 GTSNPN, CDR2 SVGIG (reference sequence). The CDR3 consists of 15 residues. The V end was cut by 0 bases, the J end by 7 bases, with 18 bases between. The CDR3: CAWSVLGGGTSGYTF. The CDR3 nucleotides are TGTGCCTGGAGTGTACTAGGGGGGGGGACGTCTGGCTACACCTTC. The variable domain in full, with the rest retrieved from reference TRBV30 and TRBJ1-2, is SQTIHQWPATLVQPVGSPLSLECTVEGTSNPNLYWYRQAAGRGLQLLFYSVGIGQISSEVPQNLSASRPQDRQFILSSKKLLLSDSGFYLCAWSVLGGGTSGYTFGSGTRLTVV.

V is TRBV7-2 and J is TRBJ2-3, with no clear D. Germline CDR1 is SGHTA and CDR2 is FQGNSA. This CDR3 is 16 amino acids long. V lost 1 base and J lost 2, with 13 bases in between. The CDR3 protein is CASSLGVAAPTDTQYF. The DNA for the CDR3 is TGTGCCAGCAGCTTAGGAGTTGCGGCGCCCACAGATACGCAGTATTTT. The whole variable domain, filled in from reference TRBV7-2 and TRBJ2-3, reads GAGVSQSPSNKVTEKGKDVELRCDPISGHTALYWYRQSLGQGLEFLIYFQGNSAPDKSGLPSDRFSAERTGGSVSTLTIQRTQQEDSAVYLCASSLGVAAPTDTQYFGPGTRLTVL.

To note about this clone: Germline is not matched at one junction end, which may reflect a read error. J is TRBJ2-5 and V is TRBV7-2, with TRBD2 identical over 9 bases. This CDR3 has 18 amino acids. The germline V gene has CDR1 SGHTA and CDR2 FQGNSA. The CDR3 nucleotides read TGTGCCAGCAGCAAAACAAGCGGGAGGCAAACCTTCCAAGAGGCCCAGTACTTC. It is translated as CASSKTSGRQTFQEAQYF.

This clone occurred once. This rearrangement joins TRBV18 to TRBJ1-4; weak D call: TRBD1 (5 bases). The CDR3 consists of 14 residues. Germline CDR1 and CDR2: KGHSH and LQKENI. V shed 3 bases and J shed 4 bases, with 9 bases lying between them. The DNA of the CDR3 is TGTGCCAGCTCACCGCAGGGCGGTAATGAAAAACTGTTTTTT. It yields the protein CASSPQGGNEKLFF.

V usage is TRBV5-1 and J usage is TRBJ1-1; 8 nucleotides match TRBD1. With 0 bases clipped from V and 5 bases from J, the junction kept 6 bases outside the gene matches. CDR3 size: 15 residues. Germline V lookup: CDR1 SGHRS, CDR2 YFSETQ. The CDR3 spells CASSLAPGGGTEAFF. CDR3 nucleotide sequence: TGCGCCAGCAGCTTGGCCCCAGGGGGCGGAACTGAAGCTTTCTTT.

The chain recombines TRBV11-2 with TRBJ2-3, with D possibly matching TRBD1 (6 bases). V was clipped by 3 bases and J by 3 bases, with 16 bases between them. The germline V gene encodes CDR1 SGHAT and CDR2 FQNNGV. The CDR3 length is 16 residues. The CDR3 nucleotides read TGTGCCAGCAGCTTGCAGGGTTTGCAGGGGACAGATACGCAGTATTTT. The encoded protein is CASSLQGLQGTDTQYF.

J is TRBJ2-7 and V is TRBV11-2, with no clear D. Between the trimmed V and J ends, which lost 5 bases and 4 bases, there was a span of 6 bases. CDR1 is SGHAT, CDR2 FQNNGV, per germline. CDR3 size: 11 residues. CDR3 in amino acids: CASSGIYEQYF. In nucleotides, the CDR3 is TGTGCCAGCAGCGGCATATACGAGCAGTACTTC.

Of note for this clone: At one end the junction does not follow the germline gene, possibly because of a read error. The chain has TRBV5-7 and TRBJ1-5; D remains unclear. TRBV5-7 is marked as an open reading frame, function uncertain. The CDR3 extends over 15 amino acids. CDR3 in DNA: TGTGTCAGCAGCCCATGTGACAAGGGCAATCAGCCCCAGCATTTT. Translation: CVSSPCDKGNQPQHF.

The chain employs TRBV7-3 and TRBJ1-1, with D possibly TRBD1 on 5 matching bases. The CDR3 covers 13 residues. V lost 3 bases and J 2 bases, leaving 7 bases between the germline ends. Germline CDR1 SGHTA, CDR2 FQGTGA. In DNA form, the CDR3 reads TGTGCCAGCAGCTTGACAGTTAACACTGAAGCTTTCTTT. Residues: CASSLTVNTEAFF.

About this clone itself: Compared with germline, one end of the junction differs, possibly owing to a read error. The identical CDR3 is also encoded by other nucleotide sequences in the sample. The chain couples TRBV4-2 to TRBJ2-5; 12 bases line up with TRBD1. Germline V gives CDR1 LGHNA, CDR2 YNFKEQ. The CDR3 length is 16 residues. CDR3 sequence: CASSQGGTGGPETQYF. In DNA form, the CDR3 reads TGTGCCAGTAGCCAAGGAGGGACAGGGGGCCCAGAGACCCAGTACTTC.